These 13 T cell receptor beta chains came from one sample sequenced in a study of beta chain features in type 1 diabetes. Sequenced material consisted of expressed TCRB transcripts (all of the isolated RNA was reverse transcribed). Measured with immunoSEQ multiplex PCR; TCRdb has only the in-frame clones, and not every one. This sample yields some 150,000 clones, of which under 60% are seen a single time; around 0.43% belongs to the top ten. Specimen: Tregs from blood. Receptors originate from a man between 18 and 35 years old in good health.

A single count supports this clone. The rearrangement uses TRBV18 and TRBJ1-6; D perhaps matches TRBD1 (5 bases). Trimming shortened V by 3 bases and J by 0 bases, and 12 bases separated the two germline ends. This CDR3 comprises 17 residues. Germline lookup yields CDR1 KGHSH and CDR2 LQKENI. The CDR3 loop reads CASSPAGLSSYNSPLHF. CDR3 sequence (DNA): TGTGCCAGCTCACCCGCAGGGCTGAGCTCCTATAATTCACCCCTCCACTTT.

The V gene is TRBV2, the J gene TRBJ1-1; TRBD1 is a possible D gene (6 bases). With 5 bases removed from V and 3 bases from J, the gap between germline ends came to 13 bases. The germline CDR1 and CDR2 sequences are SNHLY and FYNNEI. The CDR3 is 14 residues long. The CDR3, as DNA: TGTGCCAGCAGTCAACAGGGAGGGGACACTGAAGCTTTCTTT. Amino acids: CASSQQGGDTEAFF.

V and J are TRBV5-1 and TRBJ1-1; maybe TRBD1 (5 bases). The ends were cut back, 1 base at V and 0 bases at J, with 10 bases in the middle. This CDR3 has 15 amino acids. The V gene's germline CDR1 is SGHRS and CDR2 YFSETQ. The CDR3 loop is CASSLIGGVNTEAFF. As DNA, the CDR3 is TGCGCCAGCAGCTTGATAGGAGGGGTGAACACTGAAGCTTTCTTT.

This chain connects TRBV2 to TRBJ2-7; D possibly corresponds to TRBD2 (7 bases). The length of the CDR3 is 15 residues. Germline V gene lookup returns CDR1 SNHLY and CDR2 FYNNEI. Trimming removed 2 bases at V and 5 bases at J, with 16 bases between. CDR3 in amino acids: CASSEISGGVDEQYF. DNA for the CDR3: TGTGCCAGCAGTGAAATATCGGGGGGCGTGGACGAGCAGTACTTC.

This clone has just a few counts. The chain has TRBV6-6 and TRBJ2-5; D may be TRBD1 (6 bases). Trimming stripped 0 bases from V and 4 bases from J, with 9 bases between. This CDR3 is built from 14 residues. Germline V gene sequence: CDR1 MNHNY, CDR2 SVGAGI (reference sequence). CDR3 loop: CASSYSGQGETQYF. DNA for the CDR3: TGTGCCAGCAGTTACTCGGGACAAGGAGAGACCCAGTACTTC.

This sequence joins TRBV9 and TRBJ2-5; D might be TRBD2 (5 bases). With 2 bases removed from V and 5 bases from J, the gap between germline ends came to 19 bases. The CDR3 runs 16 residues. Germline-derived CDR1 and CDR2 are SGDLS and YYNGEE. In DNA, the CDR3 is TGTGCCAGCAGCGTTTGGCTCGGAGGAGTGGGGGAGACCCAGTACTTC. This encodes CASSVWLGGVGETQYF.

The gene calls are TRBV6-6 and TRBJ1-6; D is uncertain. The germline V gene has CDR1 MNHNY and CDR2 SVGAGI (reference sequence). With 0 bases removed from V and 9 bases from J, the gap between germline ends came to 6 bases. The CDR3 covers 13 residues. The CDR3 sequence: CASSYSPGSPLHF. In DNA, the CDR3 is TGTGCCAGCAGTTACTCCCCCGGTTCACCCCTCCACTTT.

The chain has TRBV4-3 and TRBJ2-5; D may be TRBD1 (5 bases). The CDR3 runs 13 residues. The V gene's germline CDR1 is LGHNA and CDR2 YSLEER. With 4 bases removed from V and 0 bases from J, the gap between germline ends came to 6 bases. Here the CDR3 DNA reads TGCGCCAGCAGCCGACAGAACCAAGAGACCCAGTACTTC. Protein product: CASSRQNQETQYF.

This clone appeared a few times. This chain connects TRBV6-5 to TRBJ2-2; TRBD2 might be the D (6 bases). Germline V gene lookup returns CDR1 MNHEY and CDR2 SVGAGI. The CDR3 totals 12 residues. The V end was cut by 6 bases, the J end by 6 bases, with 8 bases between. CDR3 nucleotide sequence: TGTGCCAGCAGCCAGCGGGCCGGGGAGCTGTTTTTT. It specifies CASSQRAGELFF.

The chain uses TRBV2 and TRBJ1-4; the match to TRBD1 covers 8 bases. The CDR3 is made up of 15 amino acids. Per the germline V gene, CDR1 is SNHLY and CDR2 is FYNNEI. V dropped 6 bases and J dropped 8; count of bases not matched to a gene: 11. The CDR3 is CASSRKGQVGEKLFF. In nucleotides, the CDR3 is TGTGCCAGCAGCCGAAAGGGACAGGTTGGGGAAAAACTGTTTTTT.

The chain employs TRBV19 and TRBJ2-2, with TRBD2 identical over 9 bases. Germline values: CDR1 LNHDA, CDR2 SQIVND (reference sequence). The V and J ends lost 9 bases and 2 bases, in that order; junction bases with no gene match: 7. This CDR3 contains 15 residues. CDR3 DNA: TGTGCCAGCTATGCGGGGGGGTTCAACACCGGGGAGCTGTTTTTT. Its translation is CASYAGGFNTGELFF. Together with reference TRBV19 and TRBJ2-2, the CDR3 gives the full variable domain: DGGITQSPKYLFRKEGQNVTLSCEQNLNHDAMYWYRQDPGQGLRLIYYSQIVNDFQKGDIAEGYSVSREKKESFPLTVTSAQKNPTAFYLCASYAGGFNTGELFFGEGSRLTVL.

This chain links TRBV5-4 with TRBJ1-2, with 9 bases fitting TRBD1. Germline CDR1 is SGHNT and CDR2 is YYREEE (reference sequence). J lost 8 bases, V lost 4 bases, and 9 bases had no gene match. There are 14 residues in the CDR3. The CDR3 here is CASSQDRDRDGYTF. The CDR3, as DNA: TGTGCCAGCAGCCAAGACCGGGACAGGGACGGCTACACCTTC.

This clone occurred once. V usage is TRBV4-2 and J usage is TRBJ2-7; 8 nucleotides match TRBD2. Germline CDR1 reads LGHNA; CDR2 reads YNFKEQ. Germline trimming cut 5 bases from V and 3 bases from J; bases unmatched to any gene: 15. The CDR3 extends over 17 amino acids. The CDR3: CASSFFRSGGGIYEQYF. The CDR3 coding sequence is TGTGCCAGCAGCTTTTTTCGATCTGGCGGGGGGATCTACGAGCAGTACTTC.